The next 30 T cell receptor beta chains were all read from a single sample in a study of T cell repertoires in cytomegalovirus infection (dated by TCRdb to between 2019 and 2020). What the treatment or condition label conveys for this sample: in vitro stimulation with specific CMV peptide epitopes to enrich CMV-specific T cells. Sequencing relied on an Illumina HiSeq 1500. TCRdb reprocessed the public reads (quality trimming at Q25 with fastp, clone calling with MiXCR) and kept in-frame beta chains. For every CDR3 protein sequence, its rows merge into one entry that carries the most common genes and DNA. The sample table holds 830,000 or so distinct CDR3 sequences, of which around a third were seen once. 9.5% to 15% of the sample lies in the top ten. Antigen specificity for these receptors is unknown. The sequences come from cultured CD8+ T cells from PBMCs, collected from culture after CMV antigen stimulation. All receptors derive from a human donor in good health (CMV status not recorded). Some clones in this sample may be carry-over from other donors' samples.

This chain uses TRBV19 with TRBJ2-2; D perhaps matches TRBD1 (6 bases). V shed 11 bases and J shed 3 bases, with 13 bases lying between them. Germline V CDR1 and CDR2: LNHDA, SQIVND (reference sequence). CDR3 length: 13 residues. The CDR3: CASQGYDTGELFF. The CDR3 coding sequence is TGTGCCTCACAGGGATATGACACCGGGGAGCTGTTTTTT.

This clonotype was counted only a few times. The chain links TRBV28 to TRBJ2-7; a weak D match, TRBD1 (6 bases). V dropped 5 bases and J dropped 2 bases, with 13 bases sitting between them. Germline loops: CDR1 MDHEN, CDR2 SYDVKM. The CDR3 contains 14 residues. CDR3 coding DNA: TGTGCCAGCAGTCACCCCCAGGGGACCTACGAGCAGTACGTC. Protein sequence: CASSHPQGTYEQYV.

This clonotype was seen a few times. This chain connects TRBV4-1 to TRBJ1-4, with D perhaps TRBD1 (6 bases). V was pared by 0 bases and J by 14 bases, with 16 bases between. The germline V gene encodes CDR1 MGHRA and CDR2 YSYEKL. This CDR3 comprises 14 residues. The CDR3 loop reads CASSQEPGAQTLFF. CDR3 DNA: TGCGCCAGCAGCCAAGAACCAGGGGCCCAAACGCTGTTTTTT.

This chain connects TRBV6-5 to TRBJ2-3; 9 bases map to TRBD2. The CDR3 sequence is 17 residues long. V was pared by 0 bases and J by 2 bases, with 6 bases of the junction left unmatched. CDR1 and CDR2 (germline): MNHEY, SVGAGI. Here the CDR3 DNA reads TGTGCCAGCAGTTACTCAGTAGCGGGGGCTCTCACAGATACGCAGTATTTT. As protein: CASSYSVAGALTDTQYF.

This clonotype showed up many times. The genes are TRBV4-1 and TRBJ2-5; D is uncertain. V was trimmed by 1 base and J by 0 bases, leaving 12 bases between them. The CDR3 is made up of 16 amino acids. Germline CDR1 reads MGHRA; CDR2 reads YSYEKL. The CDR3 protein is CASSQVKSPNQETQYF. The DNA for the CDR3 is TGCGCCAGCAGCCAAGTGAAAAGCCCTAACCAAGAGACCCAGTACTTC.

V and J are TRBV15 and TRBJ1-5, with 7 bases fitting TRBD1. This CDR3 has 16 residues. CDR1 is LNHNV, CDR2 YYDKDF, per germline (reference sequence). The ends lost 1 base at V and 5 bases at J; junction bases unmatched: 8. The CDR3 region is CATSRGDRGFDQPQHF. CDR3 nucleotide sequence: TGTGCCACCAGCAGAGGGGACAGAGGTTTTGATCAGCCCCAGCATTTT.

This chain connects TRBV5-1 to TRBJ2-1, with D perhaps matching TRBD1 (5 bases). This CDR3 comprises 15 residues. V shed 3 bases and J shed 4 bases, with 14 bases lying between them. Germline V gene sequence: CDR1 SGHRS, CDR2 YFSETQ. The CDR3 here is CASSSPRTPYNEQFF. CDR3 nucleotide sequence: TGCGCCAGCAGCTCGCCCAGGACACCATACAATGAGCAGTTCTTC.

The CDR3 region is CASTHREVNTEAFF. CDR3 nucleotide sequence: TGTGCCAGTACCCATCGGGAGGTGAACACTGAAGCTTTCTTT. The chain uses TRBV19 and TRBJ1-1; D gene uncertain. Germline lookup yields CDR1 LNHDA and CDR2 SQIVND (reference sequence). The CDR3 spans 14 residues. V gave up 7 bases and J gave up 0 bases, with 12 bases separating them.

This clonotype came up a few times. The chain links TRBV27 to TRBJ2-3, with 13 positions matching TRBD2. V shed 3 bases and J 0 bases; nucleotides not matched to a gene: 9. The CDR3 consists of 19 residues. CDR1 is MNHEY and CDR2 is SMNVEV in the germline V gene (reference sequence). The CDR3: CASSFLGLAGVTSTDTQYF. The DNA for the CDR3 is TGTGCCAGCAGTTTTCTCGGACTAGCGGGGGTGACTAGCACAGATACGCAGTATTTT.

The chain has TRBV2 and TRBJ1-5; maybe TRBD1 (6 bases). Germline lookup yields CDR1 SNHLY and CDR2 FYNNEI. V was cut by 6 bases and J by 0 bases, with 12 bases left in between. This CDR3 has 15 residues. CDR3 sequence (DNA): TGTGCCAGCAGGCCAGCAGGGGATAGCAATCAGCCCCAGCATTTT. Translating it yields CASRPAGDSNQPQHF. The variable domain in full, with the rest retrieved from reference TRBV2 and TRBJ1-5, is EPEVTQTPSHQVTQMGQEVILRCVPISNHLYFYWYRQILGQKVEFLVSFYNNEISEKSEIFDDQFSVERPDGSNFTLKIRSTKLEDSAMYFCASRPAGDSNQPQHFGDGTRLSIL.

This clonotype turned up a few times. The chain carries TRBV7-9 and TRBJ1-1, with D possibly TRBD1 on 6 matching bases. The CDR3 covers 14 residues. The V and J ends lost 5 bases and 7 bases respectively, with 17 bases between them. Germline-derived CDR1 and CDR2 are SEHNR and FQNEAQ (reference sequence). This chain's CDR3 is CASSPTDRNYEAFF. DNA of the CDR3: TGTGCCAGCAGCCCCACCGACAGGAACTATGAAGCTTTCTTT.

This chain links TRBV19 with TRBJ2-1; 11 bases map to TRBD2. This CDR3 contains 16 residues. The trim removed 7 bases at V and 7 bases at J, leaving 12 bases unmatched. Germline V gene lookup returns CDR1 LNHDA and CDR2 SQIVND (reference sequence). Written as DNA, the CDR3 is TGTGCCAGTAATAGACTAGCGGGGCCTCGATGGAATGAGCAGTTCTTC. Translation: CASNRLAGPRWNEQFF.

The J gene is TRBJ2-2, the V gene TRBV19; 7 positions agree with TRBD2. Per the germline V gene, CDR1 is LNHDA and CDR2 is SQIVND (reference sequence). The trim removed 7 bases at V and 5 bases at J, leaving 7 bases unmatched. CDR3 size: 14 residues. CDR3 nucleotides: TGTGCCAGTACCCCAGGGAGGGGAACCGGGGAGCTGTTTTTT. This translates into CASTPGRGTGELFF.

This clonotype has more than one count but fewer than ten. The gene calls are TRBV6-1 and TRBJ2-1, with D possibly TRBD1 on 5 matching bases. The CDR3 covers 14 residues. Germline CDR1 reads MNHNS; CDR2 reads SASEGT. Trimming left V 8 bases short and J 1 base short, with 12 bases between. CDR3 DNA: TGTGCCAGCTCGGACCGGACATCCTACAATGAGCAGTTCTTC. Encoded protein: CASSDRTSYNEQFF.

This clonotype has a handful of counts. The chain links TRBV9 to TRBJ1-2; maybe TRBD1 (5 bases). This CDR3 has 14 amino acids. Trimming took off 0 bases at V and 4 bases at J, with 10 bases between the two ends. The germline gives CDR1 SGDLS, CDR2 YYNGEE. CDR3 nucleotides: TGTGCCAGCAGCGTAGGGGGGAGCGGCTATGGCTACACCTTC. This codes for CASSVGGSGYGYTF. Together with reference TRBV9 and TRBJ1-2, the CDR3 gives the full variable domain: DSGVTQTPKHLITATGQRVTLRCSPRSGDLSVYWYQQSLDQGLQFLIQYYNGEERAKGNILERFSAQQFPDLHSELNLSSLELGDSALYFCASSVGGSGYGYTFGSGTRLTVV.

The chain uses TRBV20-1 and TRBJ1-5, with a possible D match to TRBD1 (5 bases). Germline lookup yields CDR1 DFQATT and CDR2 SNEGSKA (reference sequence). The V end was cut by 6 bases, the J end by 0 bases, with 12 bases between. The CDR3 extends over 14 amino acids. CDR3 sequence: CSAPGQHSNQPQHF. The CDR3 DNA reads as TGCAGTGCCCCAGGACAACATAGCAATCAGCCCCAGCATTTT.

DNA of the CDR3: TGTGCCAGCAGTTTAGGGCGGGGGCCAGATACGCAGTATTTT. Its protein product is CASSLGRGPDTQYF. V gene TRBV12-3 or TRBV12-4 combines with J gene TRBJ2-3, with a possible D match to TRBD2 (7 bases). V gave up 1 base and J gave up 4 bases, with 9 bases separating them. The CDR3 extends over 14 amino acids.

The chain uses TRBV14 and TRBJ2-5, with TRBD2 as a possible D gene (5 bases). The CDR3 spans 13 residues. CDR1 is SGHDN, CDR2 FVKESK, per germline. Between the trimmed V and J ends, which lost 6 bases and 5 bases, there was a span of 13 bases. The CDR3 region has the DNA TGTGCCAGCAGGGTATCGGGAAGGGAGACCCAGTACTTC. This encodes CASRVSGRETQYF.

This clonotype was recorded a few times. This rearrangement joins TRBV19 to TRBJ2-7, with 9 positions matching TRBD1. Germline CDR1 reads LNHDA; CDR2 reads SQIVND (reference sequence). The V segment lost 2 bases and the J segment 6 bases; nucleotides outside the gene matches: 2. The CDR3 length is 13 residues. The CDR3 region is CASSITGGREQYV. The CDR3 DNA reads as TGTGCCAGTAGTATAACAGGGGGCCGCGAGCAGTACGTC.

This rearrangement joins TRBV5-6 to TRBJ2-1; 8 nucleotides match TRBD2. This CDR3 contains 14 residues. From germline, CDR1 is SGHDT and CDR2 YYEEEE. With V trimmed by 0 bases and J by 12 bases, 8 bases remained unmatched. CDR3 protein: CASSLGAGEDWQFF. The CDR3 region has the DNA TGTGCCAGCAGCTTGGGAGCGGGGGAGGATTGGCAGTTCTTC.

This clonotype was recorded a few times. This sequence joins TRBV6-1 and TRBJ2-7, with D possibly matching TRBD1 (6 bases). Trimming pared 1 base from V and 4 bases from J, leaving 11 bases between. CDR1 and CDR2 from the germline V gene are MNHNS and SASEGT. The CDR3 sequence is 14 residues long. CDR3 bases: TGTGCCAGCAGTGAAGGCAGGGGAGTGTACGAGCAGTACGTC. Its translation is CASSEGRGVYEQYV.

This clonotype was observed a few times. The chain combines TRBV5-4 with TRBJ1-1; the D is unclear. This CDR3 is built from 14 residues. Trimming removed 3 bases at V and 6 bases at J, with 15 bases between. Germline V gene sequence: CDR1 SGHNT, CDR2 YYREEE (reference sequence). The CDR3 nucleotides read TGTGCCAGCAGCTCGGTTGAAACCTGGGCTGAAGCTTTCTTT. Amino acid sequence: CASSSVETWAEAFF.

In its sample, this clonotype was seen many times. The CDR3 region has the DNA TGTGCCAGCAGCCAACAGAGGGGCAACGGCGGGGAGCTGTTTTTT. Translated, it gives CASSQQRGNGGELFF. The rearrangement uses TRBV7-6 and TRBJ2-2, with D perhaps matching TRBD1 or TRBD2 (5 bases each). In germline, CDR1 is SGHVS, CDR2 FNYEAQ. The CDR3 consists of 15 residues. The V end lost 5 bases, the J end lost 7 bases, and 17 bases lay between the germline ends.

The CDR3 loop reads CASSPGTRFNEQFF. DNA for the CDR3: TGTGCCAGCAGTCCCGGGACAAGATTCAATGAGCAGTTCTTC. The gene calls are TRBV7-6 and TRBJ2-1, with D possibly matching TRBD1 (6 bases). V lost 6 bases, J lost 6 bases, and 15 bases lay in between. This CDR3 is 14 amino acids long. The germline CDR1 and CDR2 sequences are SGHVS and FNYEAQ.

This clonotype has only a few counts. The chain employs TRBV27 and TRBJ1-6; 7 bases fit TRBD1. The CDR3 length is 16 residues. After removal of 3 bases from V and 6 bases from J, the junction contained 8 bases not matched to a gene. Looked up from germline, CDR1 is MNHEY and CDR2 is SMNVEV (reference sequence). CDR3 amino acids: CASSFLTTGPNSPLHF. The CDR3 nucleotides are TGTGCCAGCAGTTTCCTGACGACAGGGCCTAATTCACCCCTCCACTTT.

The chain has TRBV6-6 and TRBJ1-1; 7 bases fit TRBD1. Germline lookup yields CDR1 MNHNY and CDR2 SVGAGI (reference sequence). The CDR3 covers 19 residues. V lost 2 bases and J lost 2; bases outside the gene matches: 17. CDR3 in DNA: TGTGCCAGCAGTTACCCGGACCCGGGACAGACCCTTTTAAACACTGAAGCTTTCTTT. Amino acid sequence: CASSYPDPGQTLLNTEAFF.

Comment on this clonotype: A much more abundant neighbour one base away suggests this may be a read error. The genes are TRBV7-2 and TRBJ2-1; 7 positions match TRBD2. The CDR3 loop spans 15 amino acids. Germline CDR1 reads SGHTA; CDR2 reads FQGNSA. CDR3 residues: CVSSSAGTNYNEQFF. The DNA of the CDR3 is TGTGTCAGCAGTTCAGCCGGGACTAACTACAATGAGCAGTTCTTC.

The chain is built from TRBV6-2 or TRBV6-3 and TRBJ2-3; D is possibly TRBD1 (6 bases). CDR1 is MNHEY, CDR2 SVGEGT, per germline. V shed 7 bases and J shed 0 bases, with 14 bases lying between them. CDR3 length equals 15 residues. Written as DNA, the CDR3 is TGTGCCAGCAATCCGGGACAATCTAGCACAGATACGCAGTATTTT. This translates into CASNPGQSSTDTQYF.

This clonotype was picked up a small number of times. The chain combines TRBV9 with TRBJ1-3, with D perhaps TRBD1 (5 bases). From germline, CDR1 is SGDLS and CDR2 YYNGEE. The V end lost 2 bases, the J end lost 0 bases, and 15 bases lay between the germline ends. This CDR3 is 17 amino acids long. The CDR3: CASSVSWGVPSGNTIYF. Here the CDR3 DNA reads TGTGCCAGCAGCGTTAGCTGGGGGGTCCCCTCTGGAAACACCATATATTTT.

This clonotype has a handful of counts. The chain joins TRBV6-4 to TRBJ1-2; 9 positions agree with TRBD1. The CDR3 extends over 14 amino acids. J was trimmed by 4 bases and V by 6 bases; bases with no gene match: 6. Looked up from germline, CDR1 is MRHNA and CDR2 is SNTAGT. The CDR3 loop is CASSGTGGLYGYTF. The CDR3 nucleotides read TGTGCCAGCAGCGGCACAGGGGGCCTCTATGGCTACACCTTC.